One sample yielded the 6 T cell receptor beta chains listed below, sequenced in a study of CXCR3-negative and CXCR3-positive naive CD8 T cells (dated by TCRdb to 2018 to 2020). TCRdb shows the sequencer as NextSeq 550. The Human TCR Profiling Kit (MiLaboratory) was used to prepare UMI-labeled 5' RACE TRB cDNA libraries. Each CDR3 protein sequence appears as one entry after TCRdb reprocessed the reads, and no DNA is included. The table for this sample records some 61,000 distinct CDR3 sequences. The biggest ten clones account for around 4% of the sample. Source material: naive CXCR3- CD8+ T cells from blood. The cell subset or site label, read with the paper, signifies: CD45RO-CCR7+CD27+CD95- naive CD8+ T cells lacking CXCR3 (TNR3-). These receptors were collected from a human donor in good health. Some clones in this sample may be carry-over from other donors' samples.

The chain employs TRBV29-1 and TRBJ2-4; there is no DNA to check the TCRdb D call of TRBD1. The CDR3 length is 17 residues. Germline loops: CDR1 SQVTM, CDR2 ANQGSEA. CDR3 region: CSALGLQEEAAKNIQYF.

The chain joins TRBV7-6 to TRBJ2-2. The germline CDR1 and CDR2 sequences are SGHVS and FNYEAQ. This CDR3 region has 12 residues. This CDR3 reads CASSFATGELFF.

Here the CDR3 reads CASSTQQGRPQNEQFF. This chain uses TRBV13 with TRBJ2-1; TCRdb outputs TRBD1, but without DNA this stays unchecked. Germline V gene lookup returns CDR1 PRHDT and CDR2 FYEKMQ (reference sequence). The CDR3 sequence is 16 residues long.

V gene TRBV5-1 combines with J gene TRBJ2-1; TCRdb outputs TRBD1, but without DNA this stays unchecked. Germline-derived CDR1 and CDR2 are SGHRS and YFSETQ. CDR3 length: 13 amino acids. CDR3 loop: CASSLVKGGEQFF. Based on the CDR3 plus reference TRBV5-1 and TRBJ2-1, the full variable domain is KAGVTQTPRYLIKTRGQQVTLSCSPISGHRSVSWYQQTPGQGLQFLFEYFSETQRNKGNFPGRFSGRQFSNSRSEMNVSTLELGDSALYLCASSLVKGGEQFFGPGTRLTVL.

CDR3 residues: CASRIRGRETQYF. The chain links TRBV6-1 to TRBJ2-5; without DNA, the TCRdb call of TRBD2 cannot be checked. CDR3 length: 13 amino acids. Germline-derived CDR1 and CDR2 are MNHNS and SASEGT.

The chain uses TRBV9 and TRBJ2-1; TCRdb returns TRBD2, unconfirmable since there is no DNA. The CDR3 runs to 17 residues. Per germline, CDR1 SGDLS and CDR2 YYNGEE. CDR3 in amino acids: CASSAFPSGRDPGEQFF.